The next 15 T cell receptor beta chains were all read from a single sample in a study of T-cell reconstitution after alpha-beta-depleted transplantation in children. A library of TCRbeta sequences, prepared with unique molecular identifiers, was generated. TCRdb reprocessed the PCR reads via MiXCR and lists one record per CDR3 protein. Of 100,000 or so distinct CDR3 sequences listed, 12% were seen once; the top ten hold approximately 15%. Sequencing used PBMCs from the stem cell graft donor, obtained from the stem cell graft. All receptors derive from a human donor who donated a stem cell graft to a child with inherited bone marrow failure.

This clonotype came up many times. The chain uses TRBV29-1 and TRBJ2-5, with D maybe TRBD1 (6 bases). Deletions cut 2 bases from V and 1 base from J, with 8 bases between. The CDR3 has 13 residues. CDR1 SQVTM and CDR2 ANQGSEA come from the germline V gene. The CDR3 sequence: CSVERGIQETQYF. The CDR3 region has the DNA TGCAGCGTTGAAAGGGGGATCCAAGAGACCCAGTACTTC.

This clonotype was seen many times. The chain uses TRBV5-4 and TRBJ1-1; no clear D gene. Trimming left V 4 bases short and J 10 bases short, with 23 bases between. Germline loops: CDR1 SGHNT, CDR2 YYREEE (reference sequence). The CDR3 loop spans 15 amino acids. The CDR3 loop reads CASSPGIDGKERAFF. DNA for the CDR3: TGTGCCAGCAGCCCTGGTATAGATGGAAAGGAGAGAGCTTTCTTT.

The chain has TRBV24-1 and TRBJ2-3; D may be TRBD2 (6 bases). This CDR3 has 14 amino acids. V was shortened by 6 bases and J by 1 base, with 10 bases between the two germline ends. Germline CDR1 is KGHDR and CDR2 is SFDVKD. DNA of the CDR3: TGTGCCACCAGTTCAGCTAGCGGCACAGATACGCAGTATTTT. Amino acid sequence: CATSSASGTDTQYF.

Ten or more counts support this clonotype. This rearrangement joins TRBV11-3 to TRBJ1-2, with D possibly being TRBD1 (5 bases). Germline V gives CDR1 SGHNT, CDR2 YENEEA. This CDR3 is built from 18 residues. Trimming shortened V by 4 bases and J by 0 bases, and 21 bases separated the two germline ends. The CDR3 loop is CASSSPRKGQGANYGYTF. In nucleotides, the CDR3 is TGTGCCAGCAGCTCACCCCGTAAGGGGCAGGGAGCTAACTATGGCTACACCTTC.

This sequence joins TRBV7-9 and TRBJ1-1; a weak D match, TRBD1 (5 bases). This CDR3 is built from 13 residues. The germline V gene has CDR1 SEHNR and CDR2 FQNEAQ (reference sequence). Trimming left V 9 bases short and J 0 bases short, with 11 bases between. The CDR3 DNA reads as TGTGCCAGGGGACGGCGGATGAACACTGAAGCTTTCTTT. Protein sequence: CARGRRMNTEAFF.

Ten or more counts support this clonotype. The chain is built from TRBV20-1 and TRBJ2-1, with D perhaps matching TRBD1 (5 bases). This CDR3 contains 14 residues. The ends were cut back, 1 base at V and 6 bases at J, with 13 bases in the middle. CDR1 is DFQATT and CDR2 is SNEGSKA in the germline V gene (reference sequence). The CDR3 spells CSARAGRASNEQFF. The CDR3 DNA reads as TGCAGTGCTAGAGCGGGCAGGGCCTCCAATGAGCAGTTCTTC.

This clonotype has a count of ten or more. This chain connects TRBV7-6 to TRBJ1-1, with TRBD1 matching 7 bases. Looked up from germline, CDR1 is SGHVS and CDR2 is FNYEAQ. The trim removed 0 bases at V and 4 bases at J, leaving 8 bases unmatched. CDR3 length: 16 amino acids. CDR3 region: CASSLAPPGQFTEAFF. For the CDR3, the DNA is TGTGCCAGCAGCTTAGCGCCCCCGGGACAGTTCACTGAAGCTTTCTTT.

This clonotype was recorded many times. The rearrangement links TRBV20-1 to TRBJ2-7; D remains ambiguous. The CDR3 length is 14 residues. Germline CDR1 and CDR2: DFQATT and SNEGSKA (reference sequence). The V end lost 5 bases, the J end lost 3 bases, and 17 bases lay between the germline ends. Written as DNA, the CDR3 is TGCAGTGCTCGCCCGCCTCGTGGGAACTACGAGCAGTACTTC. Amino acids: CSARPPRGNYEQYF.

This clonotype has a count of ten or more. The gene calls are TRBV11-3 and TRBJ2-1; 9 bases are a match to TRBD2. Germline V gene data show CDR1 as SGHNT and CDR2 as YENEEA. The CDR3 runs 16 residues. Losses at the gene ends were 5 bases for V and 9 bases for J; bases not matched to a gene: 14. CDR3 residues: CASSPGGGRAGGEQFF. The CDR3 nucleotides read TGTGCCAGCAGCCCCGGGGGCGGGAGGGCCGGAGGTGAGCAGTTCTTC.

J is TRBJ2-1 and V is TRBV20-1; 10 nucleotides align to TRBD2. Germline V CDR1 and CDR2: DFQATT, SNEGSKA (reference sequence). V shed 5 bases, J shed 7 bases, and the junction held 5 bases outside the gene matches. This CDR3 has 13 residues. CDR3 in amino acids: CSAFSGGKNEQFF. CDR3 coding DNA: TGCAGTGCTTTTAGCGGGGGGAAAAATGAGCAGTTCTTC.

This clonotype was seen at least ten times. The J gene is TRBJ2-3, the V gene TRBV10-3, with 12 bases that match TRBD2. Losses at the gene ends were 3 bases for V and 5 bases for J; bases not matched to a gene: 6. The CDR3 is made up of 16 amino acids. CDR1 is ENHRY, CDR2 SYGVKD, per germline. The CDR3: CAISDTSGRSEDTQYF. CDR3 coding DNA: TGTGCCATCAGTGACACTAGCGGGAGGTCCGAAGATACGCAGTATTTT.

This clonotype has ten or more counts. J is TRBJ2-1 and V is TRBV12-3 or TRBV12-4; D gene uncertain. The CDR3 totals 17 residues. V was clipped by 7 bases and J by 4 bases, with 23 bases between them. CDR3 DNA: TGTGCCAGCACCCAAAACGGGCACCTTACAATATACAATGAGCAGTTCTTC. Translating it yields CASTQNGHLTIYNEQFF.

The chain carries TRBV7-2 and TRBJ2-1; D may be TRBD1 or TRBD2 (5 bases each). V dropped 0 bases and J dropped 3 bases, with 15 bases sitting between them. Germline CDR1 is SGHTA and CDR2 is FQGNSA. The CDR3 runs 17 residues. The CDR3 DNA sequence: TGTGCCAGCAGCTTAGCGCCTCCGGGACGGAACTACAATGAGCAGTTCTTC. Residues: CASSLAPPGRNYNEQFF.

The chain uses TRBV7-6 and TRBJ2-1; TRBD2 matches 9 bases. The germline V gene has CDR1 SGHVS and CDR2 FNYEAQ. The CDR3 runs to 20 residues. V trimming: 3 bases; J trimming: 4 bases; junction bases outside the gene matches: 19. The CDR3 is CASSFRSGSGVAGDYNEQFF. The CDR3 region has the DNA TGTGCCAGCAGCTTTAGAAGTGGGTCGGGGGTAGCGGGGGATTACAATGAGCAGTTCTTC. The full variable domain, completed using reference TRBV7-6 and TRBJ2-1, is GAGVSQSPRYKVTKRGQDVALRCDPISGHVSLYWYRQALGQGPEFLTYFNYEAQQDKSGLPNDRFSAERPEGSISTLTIQRTEQRDSAMYRCASSFRSGSGVAGDYNEQFFGPGTRLTVL.

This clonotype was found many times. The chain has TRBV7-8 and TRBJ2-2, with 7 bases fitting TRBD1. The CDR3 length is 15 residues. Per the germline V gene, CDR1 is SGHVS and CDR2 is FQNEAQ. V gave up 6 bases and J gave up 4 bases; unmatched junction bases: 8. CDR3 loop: CASRSTDRFTGELFF. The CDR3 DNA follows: TGTGCCAGCAGATCTACGGACAGGTTCACCGGGGAGCTGTTTTTT.